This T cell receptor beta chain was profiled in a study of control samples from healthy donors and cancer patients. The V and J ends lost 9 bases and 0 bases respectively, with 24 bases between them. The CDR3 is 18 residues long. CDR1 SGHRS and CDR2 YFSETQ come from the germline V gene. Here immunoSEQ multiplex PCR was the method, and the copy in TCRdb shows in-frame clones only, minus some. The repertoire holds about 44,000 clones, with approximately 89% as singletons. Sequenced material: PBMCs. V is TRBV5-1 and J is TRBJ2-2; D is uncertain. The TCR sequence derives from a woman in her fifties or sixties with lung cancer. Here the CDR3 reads CATKSPWHNSSNTGELFF. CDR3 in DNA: TGCGCCACCAAAAGTCCGTGGCACAACAGTTCGAACACCGGGGAGCTGTTTTTT.